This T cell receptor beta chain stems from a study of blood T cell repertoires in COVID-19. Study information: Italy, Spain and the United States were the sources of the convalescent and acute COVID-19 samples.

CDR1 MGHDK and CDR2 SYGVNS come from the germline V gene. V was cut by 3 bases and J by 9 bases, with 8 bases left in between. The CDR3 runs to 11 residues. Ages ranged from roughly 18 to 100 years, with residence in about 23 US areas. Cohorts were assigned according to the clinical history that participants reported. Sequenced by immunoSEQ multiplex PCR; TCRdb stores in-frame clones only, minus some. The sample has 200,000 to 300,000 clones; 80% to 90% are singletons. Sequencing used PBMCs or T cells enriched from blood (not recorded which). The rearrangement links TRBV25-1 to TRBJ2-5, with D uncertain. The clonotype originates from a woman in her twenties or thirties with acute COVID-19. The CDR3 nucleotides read TGTGCCAGCAGTGATTCCGGGTCCCAGTACTTC. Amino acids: CASSDSGSQYF.